This T cell receptor (beta chain) was retrieved from a study of shared clonotypes between healthy human individuals. The CDR3 length is 12 residues. V lost 2 bases to trimming and J lost 2 bases, with 1 base between them. Germline V CDR1 and CDR2: MGHRA, YSYEKL. Naive CD8 cells comprised CD45RO-negative, CCR7-positively selected cells, excluding terminally differentiated effector memory CD45RA+ cells. The table came from immunoSEQ multiplex PCR; TCRdb's copy has only in-frame clones and leaves some out. The table records millions of clones, approximately 95% of them present only once. The sample was naive CD8+ T cells sorted from blood. The sequence was collected from a young man in good health. The chain carries TRBV4-1 and TRBJ2-1; D not certain. The CDR3 bases are TGCGCCAGCAGCCAAACCTACAATGAGCAGTTCTTC. Its protein product is CASSQTYNEQFF.